A selection of T cell receptor beta chains follows, all from one sample in a study of blood T cells in healthy people across ages. MiXCR, applied by TCRdb to the 5' RACE reads, yields one record per CDR3 protein. The profile shows about 400,000 distinct CDR3 sequences, approximately 47% of them singletons. Sequences were obtained from blood. The receptor source for this set is a man in his sixties in good health. The CDR3 runs from the conserved cysteine through the conserved F or W. D genes are given only for firm matches. Part of the rows lack a size; the others show once, few, many or a class for expanded clones.

>TRBJ1-2|NA|TRBD1|TRBV28
TGTGCCAGCACCGGGGACAGGGTAAACTATGGCTACACCTTC
CASTGDRVNYGYTF
>TRBJ2-1|NA|NA|TRBV29-1
TGCAGCGTCTCGGGCAGCTCCTACAATGAGCAGTTCTTC
CSVSGSSYNEQFF
>TRBJ1-5|many|NA|TRBV20-1
TGCAGTGCTGCAGGGGATAGCAATCAGCCCCAGCATTTT
CSAAGDSNQPQHF
>TRBJ1-1|once|NA|TRBV12-3/TRBV12-4
TGTGCCAGCAGTCCCGCGGGGCGGAACGCTGAAGCTTTCTTT
CASSPAGRNAEAFF
>TRBJ1-4|NA|TRBD1|TRBV7-9
TGTGCCAGCATCCTTTCGAGGGGGCGGAGCAATGAAAAACTGTTTTTT
CASILSRGRSNEKLFF
>TRBJ2-5|NA|TRBD2|TRBV2
TGTGCCAGCAGGGGGACTAGATGGGAGCAGTACTTC
CASRGTRWEQYF
>TRBJ2-7|NA|TRBD1|TRBV11-2
TGTGCCAGCAGCCCGTCCCCGGGACAGGGGTCTAACGAGCAGTACTTC
CASSPSPGQGSNEQYF
>TRBJ2-5|NA|NA|TRBV6-2/TRBV6-3
TGTGCCAGCAGTTACCTTAGGACAGAACAAGAGACCCAGTACTTC
CASSYLRTEQETQYF
>TRBJ2-3|many|TRBD2|TRBV11-1
TGTGCCAGCACCTCCGGGTTGCGGGAGGACGCAGATACGCAGTATTTT
CASTSGLREDADTQYF
>TRBJ1-5|few|NA|TRBV3-1
TGTGCCAGCAGCCAAACTGGGTGGCAGGGGCCATTGCCCCAGCATTTT
CASSQTGWQGPLPQHF
>TRBJ2-7|many|TRBD2|TRBV9
TGTGCCAGCAGCGAGAGAAACTGGGGGGGCGAGCAGTACTTC
CASSERNWGGEQYF
>TRBJ1-5|few|NA|TRBV2
TGTGCCAGCAGTGGGTCCCGAGGCAGGGAGAATCAGCCCCAGCATTTT
CASSGSRGRENQPQHF
>TRBJ2-3|few|NA|TRBV6-2/TRBV6-3
TGTGCCAGCAGTTACTGGGGCTCTTACACAGATACGCAGTATTTT
CASSYWGSYTDTQYF
>TRBJ1-1|NA|NA|TRBV20-1
TGCAGTGCTAGGACGGGCGAGGGAAGCGGGGAAGCTTTCTTT
CSARTGEGSGEAFF
>TRBJ2-3|NA|TRBD2|TRBV12-3/TRBV12-4
TGTGCCAGCAGTTTAGAGTCTGCGGGGGGGCGCGATACGCAGTATTTT
CASSLESAGGRDTQYF
>TRBJ2-1|NA|NA|TRBV14
TGTGCCAGCAGCCTAAATACAGGGTTGTATTACAATGAGCAGTTCTTC
CASSLNTGLYYNEQFF
>TRBJ2-3|few|NA|TRBV12-3/TRBV12-4
TGTGCCAGCAGTTTTACCGCGTTGGATACGCAGTATTTT
CASSFTALDTQYF
>TRBJ2-1|NA|TRBD2|TRBV5-1
TGCGCCAGCAGCTTGGATCGTAGCGGGAGGGCCGAGCAGTTCTTC
CASSLDRSGRAEQFF
>TRBJ1-6|NA|NA|TRBV5-5
TGTGCCAGCAGCTTGGACGGGGGACGTTCACCCCTCCACTTT
CASSLDGGRSPLHF
>TRBJ2-5|NA|NA|TRBV12-3/TRBV12-4
TGTGCCAGCAGCCCTTCGCAGGCGCAGGGAAAAGGAACCCAGTACTTC
CASSPSQAQGKGTQYF
>TRBJ2-5|NA|NA|TRBV29-1
TGCAGCGTACCCGGCGGCAGCGCGGGTTGGGAGACCCAGTACTTC
CSVPGGSAGWETQYF
>TRBJ2-7|NA|NA|TRBV7-8
TGTGCCAGCAGCTTAGGGCGGACACTGAGCTCCTACGAGCAGTACTTC
CASSLGRTLSSYEQYF
>TRBJ2-5|once|TRBD1|TRBV6-5
TGTGCCAGCAGTCGCGGACAGGGGGCATGGGAGCAGTACTTC
CASSRGQGAWEQYF
>TRBJ2-1|NA|TRBD1|TRBV28
TGTGCCAGCAGTGCGAACAGGGGGCGCGTGAATGAGCAGTTCTTC
CASSANRGRVNEQFF
>TRBJ2-1|NA|TRBD1|TRBV20-1
TGCAGTGCTAGGTCCGGGACAGGGTTCAATGAGCAGTTCTTC
CSARSGTGFNEQFF
>TRBJ2-3|NA|TRBD1|TRBV15
TGTGCCACCAGCGACCGCCGGGACAGGGAAGCAGATACGCAGTATTTT
CATSDRRDREADTQYF
>TRBJ2-7|few|NA|TRBV3-1
TGTGCCAGCAGCCAAGAGGCCCCCGGTGGAGCCTACGAGCAGTACTTC
CASSQEAPGGAYEQYF
>TRBJ2-5|NA|TRBD1|TRBV2
TGTGCCAGCAGTCCACAGGGGTTTGAGACCCAGTACTTC
CASSPQGFETQYF
>TRBJ2-1|NA|TRBD2|TRBV24-1
TGTACCACCAGTGATCCGGGGACTAGTCCTTTCAATGAGCAGTTCTTC
CTTSDPGTSPFNEQFF
>TRBJ2-7|NA|NA|TRBV27
TGTGCCAGCACTTCAACGGGGCCCATCCACGAGCAGTACTTC
CASTSTGPIHEQYF
>TRBJ1-1|few|NA|TRBV11-2
TGTGCCAGCAGCTTCGGCAGGGCGGTCACTGAAGCTTTCTTT
CASSFGRAVTEAFF
>TRBJ2-5|few|TRBD1|TRBV29-1
TGCAGCGTGGAGACAGGGATAGAGACCCAGTACTTC
CSVETGIETQYF
>TRBJ2-4|NA|NA|TRBV28
TGTGTCAGCAGTCTTAGCCAGGCTGCGGGCAAAAACATTCAGTACTTC
CVSSLSQAAGKNIQYF
>TRBJ2-3|NA|NA|TRBV3-1
TGTGCCAGCAGCCAGAGTAGCGATACAGATACGCAGTATTTT
CASSQSSDTDTQYF
>TRBJ1-5|NA|TRBD1|TRBV10-3
TGTGCCATCGGGACAGGGAGAAATCAGCCCCAGCATTTT
CAIGTGRNQPQHF
>TRBJ2-3|NA|NA|TRBV12-5
TGTGCTAGTGGTTCGCCGGGAACAGATACGCAGTATTTT
CASGSPGTDTQYF
>TRBJ2-1|few|TRBD2|TRBV5-1
TGCGCCAGCAGCTTTCTAAGCGGGAGCTCCTACAATGAGCAGTTCTTC
CASSFLSGSSYNEQFF
>TRBJ2-7|NA|NA|TRBV12-3/TRBV12-4
TGTGCCAGCAGTTTAGCGGGGGGAGCCTCCTACGAGCAGTACTTC
CASSLAGGASYEQYF
>TRBJ1-1|NA|NA|TRBV3-1
TGTGCCAGCACCCCCACAGGGACTGGTAACACTGAAGCTTTCTTT
CASTPTGTGNTEAFF
>TRBJ1-2|few|TRBD1|TRBV6-2/TRBV6-3
TGTGCCAGCAGGGGGACAGGGGACTATGGCTACACCTTC
CASRGTGDYGYTF
>TRBJ2-7|NA|NA|TRBV2
TGTGCCAGCAGTGAAGCGCCCCTATCCCAGTACTTC
CASSEAPLSQYF
>TRBJ2-3|NA|NA|TRBV7-6
TGTGCCAGCAGCCCCTTGGCGGTCGCAGATACGCAGTATTTT
CASSPLAVADTQYF